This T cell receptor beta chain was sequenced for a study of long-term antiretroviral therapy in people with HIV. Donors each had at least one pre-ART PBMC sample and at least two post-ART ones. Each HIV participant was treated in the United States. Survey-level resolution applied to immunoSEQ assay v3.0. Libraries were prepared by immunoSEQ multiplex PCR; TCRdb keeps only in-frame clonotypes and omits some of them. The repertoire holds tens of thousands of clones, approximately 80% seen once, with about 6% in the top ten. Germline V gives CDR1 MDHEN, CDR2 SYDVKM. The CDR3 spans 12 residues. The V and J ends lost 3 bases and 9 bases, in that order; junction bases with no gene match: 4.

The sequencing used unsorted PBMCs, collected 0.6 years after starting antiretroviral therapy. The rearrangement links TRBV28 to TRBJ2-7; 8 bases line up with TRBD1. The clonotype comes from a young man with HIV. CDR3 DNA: TGTGCCAGCAGTTTCCAGGGGGCAGGGCAGTACTTC. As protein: CASSFQGAGQYF. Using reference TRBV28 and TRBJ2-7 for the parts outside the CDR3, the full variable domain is DVKVTQSSRYLVKRTGEKVFLECVQDMDHENMFWYRQDPGLGLRLIYFSYDVKMKEKGDIPEGYSVSREKKERFSLILESASTNQTSMYLCASSFQGAGQYFGPGTRLTVT.